This TCR beta chain is from a study of blood T cell repertoires in COVID-19. About the research overall: COVID-19 samples collected from the United States, Italy and Spain covered acute and convalescent phases. Sources were T cells, B-cell-depleted T cells, or PBMCs; the material itself was cDNA or gDNA.

Per the study methods: From reference gene primer amplification, estimates of nucleated cell counts were derived. Assay used: immunoSEQ multiplex PCR; TCRdb lists only in-frame clones, some missing. Clonal size and the V and J genes are those of that table, whereas D and trimming came from the DNA. The sample consists of about 250,000 clones, 83% of them appearing once. This clone was observed a handful of times. V lost 3 bases to trimming and J lost 3 bases, with 8 bases between them. The CDR3 runs to 13 residues. The germline V gene encodes CDR1 LNHDA and CDR2 SQIVND (reference sequence). Sequencing input: peripheral blood. The rearrangement joins TRBV19 to TRBJ2-5; no reliable D call. This receptor was identified in a man aged 40-55 years with active or convalescent COVID-19. The CDR3 DNA reads TGTGCCAGTAGTATGTCGGTTGAAGAGACCCAGTACTTC. Amino acid sequence: CASSMSVEETQYF.